This TCR beta chain was obtained from a study of T-cell reconstitution after alpha-beta-depleted transplantation in children. This clonotype was picked up many times. Its specificity is unknown. Study outcomes and limitations: One year after transplant, T-cell counts and diversity came mostly from newly produced T cells. At day 60, the high TCRbeta diversity found in some patients originated from recipient T cells and thymic progenitors that had survived. Expanded clones from the graft, numbering several hundred, reportedly supplied alpha-beta T cells about two months after transplant.

This CDR3 has 13 amino acids. With V trimmed by 1 base and J by 9 bases, 2 bases remained unmatched. Germline loops: CDR1 MDHEN, CDR2 SYDVKM. Unique molecular identifiers were incorporated during preparation of the TCRbeta library. A single record per CDR3 protein comes from TCRdb applying MiXCR to the PCR reads. This table holds approximately 250,000 distinct CDR3 sequences, more than 20% found once. The sequences come from PBMCs, collected before TCRalphabeta/CD19-depleted stem cell transplant. This TCR came from a girl aged 2-10 years with Fanconi anemia, due to receive a stem cell transplant. The V gene is TRBV28, the J gene TRBJ2-1, with 8 nucleotides matching TRBD2. CDR3 protein: CASSLLAGSEQFF. The CDR3 DNA is TGTGCCAGCAGTTTATTAGCGGGAAGTGAGCAGTTCTTC.